The clone carrying this TCR beta chain came up a few times. What it binds is not known. Stated time point: sample taken at primary tumor resection. Unsorted whole RNA of tumor, nontumor lung or frozen PBMC was sequenced. The donor population consisted of over 55 patients with untreated, early-stage non-small cell lung cancer. The data were taken from a study of spatial heterogeneity in lung cancer. Study information: Detected sequences consistently included more beta-chain ones than alpha-chain ones. Findings of the study overall: At tumor resection, ubiquitous expanded TCRs were detected in blood more often than later.

Looked up from germline, CDR1 is SGHRS and CDR2 is YFSETQ. The CDR3 has 14 residues. The V and J ends lost 5 bases and 2 bases, in that order; junction bases with no gene match: 2. TCR cDNA molecules each had a unique molecular identifier. A single record per CDR3 protein comes from TCRdb applying MiXCR to the 5' RACE reads. The sample lists about 85,000 distinct CDR3 sequences, 15% to 20% occurring once. This rearrangement joins TRBV5-1 to TRBJ2-5; 11 positions agree with TRBD2. Sequenced material: PBMCs, taken at surgery. This TCR was sampled from a male donor with early-stage non-small cell lung cancer. The CDR3 here is CASRPSGGQETQYF. Written as DNA, the CDR3 is TGCGCCAGCAGACCTAGCGGGGGGCAAGAGACCCAGTACTTC.